A single sample is the source of the 8 T cell receptor beta chains below, sequenced in a study of cytomegalovirus exposure and HLA in healthy donors. Method: immunoSEQ multiplex PCR; TCRdb's copy keeps in-frame clones and lacks some. This sample has over 200,000 clones, with around 91% found just once. Sequences were obtained from PBMCs. The origin of the receptors is a woman in her twenties or thirties in good health and CMV-seronegative.

The chain recombines TRBV15 with TRBJ2-7; TRBD1 matches at 7 bases. This CDR3 is built from 13 residues. After removal of 3 bases from V and 13 bases from J, the junction contained 12 bases not matched to a gene. The germline CDR1 and CDR2 sequences are LNHNV and YYDKDF (reference sequence). In nucleotides, the CDR3 is TGTGCCACCAGCAGGGATATACGGGACAGTAGATACTTC. Translation gives CATSRDIRDSRYF.

This clone was seen just once. V gene TRBV7-2 combines with J gene TRBJ2-7; 14 bases align to TRBD2. V lost 4 bases, J lost 7 bases, and 6 bases stayed unmatched. The CDR3 covers 15 residues. Germline values: CDR1 SGHTA, CDR2 FQGNSA. CDR3 DNA: TGTGCCAGCAGCTCGGGGACTAGCGGGAGTGGGGAGCAGTACTTC. Its translation is CASSSGTSGSGEQYF. Drawing the rest from reference TRBV7-2 and TRBJ2-7, the complete variable domain is GAGVSQSPSNKVTEKGKDVELRCDPISGHTALYWYRQSLGQGLEFLIYFQGNSAPDKSGLPSDRFSAERTGGSVSTLTIQRTQQEDSAVYLCASSSGTSGSGEQYFGPGTRLTVT.

The chain joins TRBV10-2 to TRBJ2-3, with 13 nucleotides matching TRBD2. Trimming cost V 8 bases and J 4 bases; bases outside gene matches: 3. CDR1 and CDR2 (germline): WSHSY, SAAADI. The CDR3 contains 14 residues. This CDR3 reads CASGTSGMADTQYF. The CDR3 region has the DNA TGCGCCAGCGGGACTAGCGGGATGGCAGATACGCAGTATTTT.

The rearrangement links TRBV7-9 to TRBJ2-1; the D gene is possibly TRBD2 (7 bases). Trimming took off 3 bases at V and 2 bases at J, with 14 bases between the two ends. Germline CDR1 reads SEHNR; CDR2 reads FQNEAQ (reference sequence). This CDR3 has 16 amino acids. The CDR3 DNA reads as TGTGCCAGCAGCTTCCCGAGGGGGGGTACCTACAATGAGCAGTTCTTC. It yields the protein CASSFPRGGTYNEQFF.

CDR3 loop: CASRLDFWATGELFF. The CDR3 DNA sequence: TGTGCCAGCAGACTTGACTTTTGGGCAACCGGGGAGCTGTTTTTT. V usage is TRBV27 and J usage is TRBJ2-2; D gene uncertain. The CDR3 covers 15 residues. V was pared by 6 bases and J by 5 bases, with 16 bases between. The germline V gene has CDR1 MNHEY and CDR2 SMNVEV (reference sequence).

The J gene is TRBJ2-2, the V gene TRBV9; 15 positions match TRBD2. The CDR3 covers 17 residues. CDR1 and CDR2 (germline): SGDLS, YYNGEE. The V segment lost 4 bases and the J segment 1 base; nucleotides outside the gene matches: 2. CDR3 sequence: CASSLGLAGGNTGELFF. CDR3 sequence (DNA): TGTGCCAGCAGCCTGGGACTAGCGGGAGGGAACACCGGGGAGCTGTTTTTT.

This clone appeared once. This chain links TRBV2 with TRBJ1-2, with D tentatively TRBD1 (5 bases). CDR3 length: 12 amino acids. Germline values: CDR1 SNHLY, CDR2 FYNNEI. The ends were cut back, 3 bases at V and 6 bases at J, with 8 bases in the middle. The CDR3 is CASSDLGDGYTF. Written as DNA, the CDR3 is TGTGCCAGCAGTGATCTGGGGGATGGCTACACCTTC.

The V gene is TRBV28, the J gene TRBJ2-1, with TRBD2 matching 10 bases. With 7 bases clipped from V and 3 bases from J, the junction kept 6 bases outside the gene matches. The CDR3 covers 15 residues. Germline CDR1 is MDHEN and CDR2 is SYDVKM. Here the CDR3 DNA reads TGTGCCAGCACTGGTGGACTAGCGGACTACAATGAGCAGTTCTTC. Amino acid sequence: CASTGGLADYNEQFF.